This passage covers 19 T cell receptor beta chains from one sample sequenced in a study of cytomegalovirus exposure and HLA in healthy donors. Researchers ran the PCR with 60 Vbeta and 13 Jbeta primers. The data were produced by immunoSEQ multiplex PCR, yet TCRdb's version contains in-frame clones alone and is incomplete. The sample consists of 130,000 to 150,000 clones, approximately 78% of them appearing once. The sequenced sample was PBMCs. These receptors all come from a man aged 35 to 55 in good health and CMV-seropositive.

The chain couples TRBV29-1 to TRBJ2-5, with a weak D call TRBD2 (5 bases). The closer fit of TRBJ2-7 to the DNA end suggests the J call may be wrong. Germline CDR1 reads SQVTM; CDR2 reads ANQGSEA. CDR3 length: 17 residues. The CDR3 loop is CSAYEGSRSGGSYEQYF. The CDR3 DNA reads TGCAGCGCCTACGAGGGATCGCGGTCTGGCGGTTCCTACGAGCAGTACTTC.

The chain carries TRBV6-1 and TRBJ2-1; a weak D match, TRBD1 (8 bases). In germline, CDR1 is MNHNS, CDR2 SASEGT. Deletions cut 4 bases from V and 7 bases from J, with 23 bases between. CDR3 length equals 17 residues. CDR3 nucleotides: TGTGCCAGCAGTGGAGCGGGGACAGGCTGGAGGGGTAATGAGCAGTTCTTC. This codes for CASSGAGTGWRGNEQFF.

J is TRBJ1-4 and V is TRBV28, with D perhaps TRBD1 (5 bases). V was cut by 2 bases and J by 7 bases, with 11 bases left in between. CDR1 MDHEN and CDR2 SYDVKM come from the germline V gene. This CDR3 contains 14 residues. CDR3 sequence (DNA): TGTGCCAGCAGTTTAGTGGGGCTTGGTGAAAAACTGTTTTTT. Translation: CASSLVGLGEKLFF.

The V and J genes are TRBV28 and TRBJ1-4, with TRBD1 matching 8 bases. CDR1 is MDHEN, CDR2 SYDVKM, per germline. The CDR3 sequence is 15 residues long. V was clipped by 7 bases and J by 7 bases; unmatched bases: 11. The CDR3 reads CASTAAGTGSEKLFF. CDR3 bases: TGTGCCAGCACCGCCGCCGGGACAGGAAGTGAAAAACTGTTTTTT.

This clone was counted a single time. The chain is built from TRBV6-4 and TRBJ2-3, with TRBD2 matching 10 bases. Trimming at V came to 6 bases and at J to 4 bases, leaving 13 bases not matched to a gene. The length of the CDR3 is 17 residues. CDR1 is MRHNA, CDR2 SNTAGT, per germline. The CDR3, as DNA: TGTGCCAGCAGCTTGGAGGCGAGCGGGAGGGCCGCAGATACGCAGTATTTT. Translation: CASSLEASGRAADTQYF.

The V gene is TRBV2, the J gene TRBJ1-5; D gene ambiguous. CDR1 SNHLY and CDR2 FYNNEI come from the germline V gene. The V end was cut by 4 bases, the J end by 1 base, with 20 bases between. The CDR3 runs to 18 residues. This CDR3 reads CASSVPLEGLVSNQPQHF. CDR3 nucleotides: TGTGCCAGCAGTGTACCACTTGAGGGTCTAGTGAGCAATCAGCCCCAGCATTTT.

V usage is TRBV13 and J usage is TRBJ2-6; 8 nucleotides agree with TRBD2. Losses at the gene ends were 5 bases for V and 0 bases for J; bases not matched to a gene: 12. Germline-derived CDR1 and CDR2 are PRHDT and FYEKMQ (reference sequence). The CDR3 has 19 residues. In DNA, the CDR3 is TGTGCCAGCAGCCCCCCGGGGGGGATTCTCAACTCTGGGGCCAACGTCCTGACTTTC. Translated, it gives CASSPPGGILNSGANVLTF.

This chain uses TRBV11-3 with TRBJ2-2; the D gene is possibly TRBD2 (5 bases). Germline CDR1 and CDR2: SGHNT and YENEEA. The CDR3 spans 15 residues. Deletions cut 1 base from V and 6 bases from J, with 12 bases between. The CDR3 DNA follows: TGTGCCAGCAGCTTAGGGGAATGGGAGTCCGGGGAGCTGTTTTTT. Protein: CASSLGEWESGELFF.

This clone was detected a few times. V is TRBV28 and J is TRBJ1-2, with 8 nucleotides matching TRBD1. CDR3 length equals 15 residues. The germline V gene has CDR1 MDHEN and CDR2 SYDVKM. The junction had 6 bases not matched to a gene; V was cut back by 5 bases and J by 1 base. CDR3 bases: TGTGCCAGCAGTATCATAACAGGGGGTAACTATGGCTACACCTTC. Encoded protein: CASSIITGGNYGYTF.

The chain links TRBV28 to TRBJ1-5; 10 nucleotides line up with TRBD1. The CDR3 is 16 amino acids. V lost 3 bases, J lost 4 bases, and 6 bases stayed unmatched. Germline CDR1 is MDHEN and CDR2 is SYDVKM. The DNA for the CDR3 is TGTGCCAGCAGTTTGTTTGGACAGGGGGAAAATCAGCCCCAGCATTTT. Translated, it gives CASSLFGQGENQPQHF.

V usage is TRBV25-1 and J usage is TRBJ1-4; tentatively, D is TRBD1 (5 bases). CDR1 and CDR2 (germline): MGHDK, SYGVNS. The CDR3 is made up of 16 amino acids. V was shortened by 2 bases and J by 7 bases, with 17 bases between the two germline ends. The CDR3 nucleotides read TGTGCCAGCAGTGAAATCCTAGGGAGGGGTGGTGAAAAACTGTTTTTT. Translated: CASSEILGRGGEKLFF.

The chain is built from TRBV4-1 and TRBJ2-1, with 7 nucleotides matching TRBD2. The CDR3 sequence is 15 residues long. CDR1 is MGHRA and CDR2 is YSYEKL in the germline V gene. J was trimmed by 4 bases and V by 4 bases; bases with no gene match: 7. CDR3 amino acids: CASSRTGTTYNEQFF. The CDR3 nucleotides read TGCGCCAGCAGCCGAACCGGGACTACTTACAATGAGCAGTTCTTC.

There are a few counts of this clone. The rearrangement joins TRBV6-1 to TRBJ2-6; D possibly corresponds to TRBD1 (5 bases). This CDR3 contains 15 residues. The germline V gene has CDR1 MNHNS and CDR2 SASEGT. Between the trimmed V and J ends, which lost 7 bases and 1 base, there was a span of 11 bases. Written as DNA, the CDR3 is TGTGCCAGCATGCGTCAGGGTTCTGGGGCCAACGTCCTGACTTTC. This sequence encodes CASMRQGSGANVLTF.

The chain recombines TRBV27 with TRBJ1-5, with a tentative D call TRBD1 (6 bases). V lost 4 bases, J lost 2 bases, and 6 bases lay in between. The CDR3 runs to 13 residues. Germline CDR1 reads MNHEY; CDR2 reads SMNVEV (reference sequence). As DNA, the CDR3 is TGTGCCAGCAGTTCAGGGGGCAATCAGCCCCAGCATTTT. Amino acids: CASSSGGNQPQHF.

The chain employs TRBV6-5 and TRBJ2-7, with D possibly matching TRBD1 (6 bases). The CDR3 is 15 residues long. V was pared by 1 base and J by 1 base, with 11 bases between. Germline CDR1 and CDR2: MNHEY and SVGAGI. CDR3 sequence reads: CASSYLLGQSYEQYF. The CDR3 nucleotides read TGTGCCAGCAGTTACTTATTGGGACAATCCTACGAGCAGTACTTC.

This chain joins TRBV6-5 and TRBJ2-7, with a possible D match to TRBD1 (6 bases). CDR1 MNHEY and CDR2 SVGAGI come from the germline V gene. The V end lost 2 bases, the J end lost 1 base, and 15 bases lay between the germline ends. There are 16 residues in the CDR3. CDR3 protein: CASSYLSGARSYEQYF. CDR3 nucleotides: TGTGCCAGCAGTTACCTCTCAGGGGCACGATCCTACGAGCAGTACTTC.

This clone has a handful of counts. The chain combines TRBV18 with TRBJ1-5; D gene unclear. V was clipped by 1 base and J by 7 bases, with 11 bases between them. CDR3 length equals 14 residues. Germline V lookup: CDR1 KGHSH, CDR2 LQKENI. The CDR3 nucleotides read TGTGCCAGCTCACCACGGGAGGGAAGGCAGCCCCAGCATTTT. Translation: CASSPREGRQPQHF.

The chain couples TRBV28 to TRBJ1-2; D gene uncertain. The CDR3 loop spans 15 amino acids. V was pared by 6 bases and J by 8 bases, with 22 bases between. Germline CDR1 reads MDHEN; CDR2 reads SYDVKM. The CDR3 region is CASSPPSWRKKGYTF. The CDR3 region has the DNA TGTGCCAGCAGCCCGCCATCGTGGAGGAAGAAAGGCTACACCTTC.

This chain uses TRBV11-2 with TRBJ2-3, with D possibly matching TRBD1 (6 bases). The V end was cut by 1 base, the J end by 0 bases, with 11 bases between. The germline V gene encodes CDR1 SGHAT and CDR2 FQNNGV. There are 16 residues in the CDR3. CDR3 in DNA: TGTGCCAGCAGCTTAGTGGGGGCGCCGAGCACAGATACGCAGTATTTT. Its protein product is CASSLVGAPSTDTQYF.